The entry below describes one T cell receptor (beta chain). Its specificity is not known. Sampled while nominally healthy, donors likely had unrecorded immune exposures. The entry originates in a study of cytomegalovirus exposure and HLA in healthy donors. General study points: Listed as cytomegalovirus-associated were 164 TCR beta chains.

The PCR contained 60 Vbeta and 13 Jbeta primers. Clones were read by immunoSEQ multiplex PCR, and TCRdb kept only the in-frame ones, dropping some. The data contain around 190,000 clones, 87% of them singletons. The source is a boy aged 2 to 10 in good health and CMV-seronegative. Sample: PBMCs.

CDR3 nucleotides: TGTGCCAGCACCAGGACGGGGGGTCGAGGGACTGAAGCTTTCTTT. This codes for CASTRTGGRGTEAFF. The gene calls are TRBV27 and TRBJ1-1; maybe TRBD1 (5 bases). Germline loops: CDR1 MNHEY, CDR2 SMNVEV (reference sequence). V was cut by 7 bases and J by 5 bases, with 20 bases left in between. The CDR3 is 15 residues long.